One and the same sample provided the 15 T cell receptor beta chains below, sequenced in a study of shared clonotypes between healthy human individuals. Sequencing used immunoSEQ multiplex PCR; TCRdb keeps in-frame clones, though not all of them. Of more than 550,000 clones listed, 72% were seen once; the top ten hold about 1.7%. The material sequenced was memory CD4+ T cells sorted from blood. Stated subset: CD45RA-negative fraction. The receptors were gathered from a young woman in good health.

The rearrangement links TRBV28 to TRBJ1-4, with D perhaps matching TRBD1 (6 bases). The CDR3 consists of 15 residues. Germline CDR1 and CDR2: MDHEN and SYDVKM. V was trimmed by 1 base and J by 8 bases, leaving 14 bases between them. The CDR3 loop reads CASSLSSGAGEKLFF. Written as DNA, the CDR3 is TGTGCCAGCAGTTTATCGTCAGGGGCTGGAGAAAAACTGTTTTTT.

The chain couples TRBV27 to TRBJ1-2; D unresolved. Germline V gives CDR1 MNHEY, CDR2 SMNVEV (reference sequence). CDR3 size: 13 residues. Deletions cut 4 bases from V and 7 bases from J, with 13 bases between. DNA of the CDR3: TGTGCCAGCAGTTATGAGGGTTTCAGTGGCTACACCTTC. This sequence encodes CASSYEGFSGYTF.

The chain combines TRBV27 with TRBJ1-1; D perhaps matches TRBD1 (6 bases). The V and J ends lost 5 bases and 1 base respectively, with 14 bases between them. The CDR3 has 15 residues. Per germline, CDR1 MNHEY and CDR2 SMNVEV (reference sequence). Here the CDR3 reads CASSPRTEPNTEAFF. In DNA, the CDR3 is TGTGCCAGCAGTCCCAGGACAGAACCGAACACTGAAGCTTTCTTT.

This clone came up once. The chain is built from TRBV30 and TRBJ2-7; D is perhaps TRBD1 (5 bases). V lost 2 bases and J 6 bases, leaving 14 bases between the germline ends. The CDR3 extends over 13 amino acids. The germline V gene encodes CDR1 GTSNPN and CDR2 SVGIG (reference sequence). CDR3 nucleotide sequence: TGTGCCTGGAGTAACATGCGCAGGGTCGAGCAGTACTTC. Translating gives CAWSNMRRVEQYF.

This CDR3 is CASSPSSSSGRDEQYF. The CDR3, as DNA: TGTGCCAGCTCACCTTCAAGCAGTAGCGGGAGGGACGAGCAGTACTTC. The chain joins TRBV18 to TRBJ2-7; 11 bases are a match to TRBD2. V gave up 3 bases and J gave up 5 bases; unmatched junction bases: 9. Germline V gene data show CDR1 as KGHSH and CDR2 as LQKENI. This CDR3 is built from 16 residues.

CDR3 bases: TGTGCCATCAGTGACCCGCGGGAGGCCAAGGATACGCAGTATTTT. As protein: CAISDPREAKDTQYF. The chain employs TRBV10-3 and TRBJ2-3, with 8 positions matching TRBD2. Germline V gene lookup returns CDR1 ENHRY and CDR2 SYGVKD. The V and J ends lost 3 bases and 6 bases, in that order; junction bases with no gene match: 8. This CDR3 is 15 amino acids long.

This chain connects TRBV7-9 to TRBJ1-4; the match to TRBD1 covers 7 bases. CDR3 length: 17 amino acids. V lost 3 bases, J lost 5 bases, and 12 bases stayed unmatched. Germline CDR1 is SEHNR and CDR2 is FQNEAQ (reference sequence). DNA for the CDR3: TGTGCCAGCAGCTTGAGAAGCGGGACAGCCAGGAATGAAAAACTGTTTTTT. Protein: CASSLRSGTARNEKLFF.

This clone has a handful of counts. The chain recombines TRBV27 with TRBJ1-1, with TRBD1 as a possible D gene (5 bases). CDR1 and CDR2 (germline): MNHEY, SMNVEV (reference sequence). This CDR3 has 16 amino acids. The V end lost 0 bases, the J end lost 1 base, and 12 bases lay between the germline ends. The CDR3 nucleotides read TGTGCCAGCAGTTTATCGCCGGGACGGACGAACACTGAAGCTTTCTTT. It encodes CASSLSPGRTNTEAFF.

The chain is built from TRBV4-1 and TRBJ1-1; TRBD1 matches at 7 bases. Trimming at V came to 6 bases and at J to 0 bases, leaving 10 bases not matched to a gene. CDR1 MGHRA and CDR2 YSYEKL come from the germline V gene. The CDR3 runs to 16 residues. DNA for the CDR3: TGCGCCAGCAGTCCCGGGACAGCTGCCTTGAACACTGAAGCTTTCTTT. Protein: CASSPGTAALNTEAFF.

This chain uses TRBV19 with TRBJ2-1; no clear D. The CDR3 sequence is 15 residues long. V was trimmed by 10 bases and J by 8 bases, leaving 24 bases between them. In germline, CDR1 is LNHDA, CDR2 SQIVND (reference sequence). The CDR3 spells CATRVSGLLGHEQFF. The CDR3 region has the DNA TGTGCCACTAGGGTTTCCGGCCTTCTCGGCCATGAGCAGTTCTTC.

This clone was counted once. The chain recombines TRBV11-2 with TRBJ1-1, with D unclear. V dropped 1 base and J dropped 2 bases, with 14 bases sitting between them. Germline assignment: CDR1 SGHAT and CDR2 FQNNGV. The CDR3 runs to 16 residues. The CDR3 coding sequence is TGTGCCAGCAGCTTAGTTTTGGGTTTGGGAAACACTGAAGCTTTCTTT. Translation gives CASSLVLGLGNTEAFF. Looking up the rest from reference TRBV11-2 and TRBJ1-1 gives the full variable domain: EAGVAQSPRYKIIEKRQSVAFWCNPISGHATLYWYQQILGQGPKLLIQFQNNGVVDDSQLPKDRFSAERLKGVDSTLKIQPAKLEDSAVYLCASSLVLGLGNTEAFFGQGTRLTVV.

The gene calls are TRBV9 and TRBJ2-2; D tentatively fits TRBD1 or TRBD2 (5 bases each). This CDR3 region has 13 residues. V lost 6 bases to trimming and J lost 11 bases, with 17 bases between them. CDR1 SGDLS and CDR2 YYNGEE come from the germline V gene. CDR3 region: CASNAVGEGELFF. Written as DNA, the CDR3 is TGTGCCAGCAATGCGGTGGGGGAAGGCGAGCTGTTTTTT.

This clone has a count of ten or more. The chain is built from TRBV10-2 and TRBJ2-2, with 11 bases aligning to TRBD2. V trimming: 7 bases; J trimming: 7 bases; junction bases outside the gene matches: 5. Looked up from germline, CDR1 is WSHSY and CDR2 is SAAADI. This CDR3 is built from 14 residues. In DNA, the CDR3 is TGCGCCAGCACCTATAGCGGGGGGGGCGGGGAGCTGTTTTTT. Protein: CASTYSGGGGELFF.

This clone was detected once. The chain employs TRBV10-1 and TRBJ1-1; D perhaps matches TRBD1 (5 bases). Deletions cut 8 bases from V and 0 bases from J, with 16 bases between. Per germline, CDR1 WNHNN and CDR2 SYGVQD (reference sequence). The CDR3 length is 15 residues. The CDR3 nucleotides are TGCGCCAGCCTATTCATCGGACACATGAACACTGAAGCTTTCTTT. Amino acid sequence: CASLFIGHMNTEAFF.

The J gene is TRBJ2-7, the V gene TRBV7-8; 8 nucleotides match TRBD1. The CDR3 sequence is 16 residues long. Unmatched junction bases numbered 9, after V lost 2 bases and J lost 3 bases. Looked up from germline, CDR1 is SGHVS and CDR2 is FQNEAQ. This CDR3 is CASSLRGQGAFYEQYF. In nucleotides, the CDR3 is TGTGCCAGCAGCTTACGCGGACAGGGCGCGTTCTACGAGCAGTACTTC.